The sequence of this TCR beta chain was determined in a study of OX40 agonist ivuxolimab in advanced cancers. Looking at the study overall: The costimulatory receptor OX40 (CD134) was targeted by ivuxolimab, a fully human IgG2 agonistic monoclonal antibody. Peripheral TCRbeta sequencing was intended to test whether TCR sequence diversity was altered and clonal T-cell expansion was caused by ivuxolimab. Intravenous ivuxolimab was administered to patients every 2 weeks at six dose levels: 0.01, 0.1, 0.3, 1.5, 3 and 10 mg/kg. Partial responses occurred in three dose-escalation patients, of whom one had hepatocellular carcinoma and two had cutaneous melanoma. Of the roughly 54 dose-escalation patients, hepatocellular carcinoma was present in approximately 20, melanoma in approximately 15, renal cell carcinoma in 9 and head and neck cancer in 9. Prior anti-PD-1, anti-PD-L1 or anti-CTLA-4 therapy was permitted, and checkpoint inhibitors had been received by roughly 40% of dose-escalation patients. In the dose-escalation cohort, about four fifths of patients were male, and the mean age was roughly 60 years with a range of roughly 20 to 79. The monotherapy dose-escalation portion (N of about 50 patients) of the phase I ivuxolimab trial is reported in the paper.

The trial excluded patients who had a history of autoimmune disease or were on systemic immunosuppression. Peripheral blood for TCR sequencing was drawn from every dose cohort at baseline, at cycle 4 day 1 and at cycle 7 day 1. The samples were drawn from a first-in-human, open-label, multicenter phase I dose-escalation trial of ivuxolimab. The trial enrolled adults with locally advanced or metastatic head and neck squamous cell, hepatocellular, melanoma or renal cell carcinoma. Before TCR sequencing, CD4+ T cells and CD8+ T cells were sorted from peripheral blood as separate populations. Spanning cysteine to phenylalanine, the CDR3 consists of 13 amino acids. The DNA shown is the 39-base CDR3, in frame from base 1. The germline V gene (reference sequence) gives CDR1 as LNHDA and CDR2 as SQIVND. V and J are truncated by 7 bases and 2 bases respectively, leaving an intervening sequence of 11 bases.

Notes on this clone: This receptor's antigen is unknown. Nothing much larger sits one base from this clone, and base qualities are not available.

What the authors observed across the whole study: Low levels of normalized T-cell clonal expansion were also shown by some nonresponding patients. In the 0.1-3.0 mg/kg groups, partial responders were among the patients with the lowest normalized peripheral clonal expansion, particularly in CD8+ T cells. At doses of 0.1 to 3.0 mg/kg, clonal expansion of both CD4+ and CD8+ blood T cells was observed from baseline to week 6. After ivuxolimab, more expanded clones were found on average in CD8+ T cells than in CD4+ T cells. The antigen specificity of the clonally expanded peripheral T cells was not determined.

For sequencing of the TCRbeta CDR3 region, genomic DNA was extracted from the sorted cells. The immunoSEQ Assay was used for sequencing of TCRbeta CDR3 regions. Drawn from immuneACCESS, this table holds only the in-frame rearrangements with V and J called that TCRdb kept. Clones are partly lost; checked studies trace under half to an unresolved V gene and leave the rest unexplained. The sample table holds tens of thousands of clones, of which around 84% were seen once. The ten biggest clones cover over 1.5% of the sample. The V and J genes are TRBV19 and TRBJ2-5; the D gene is perhaps TRBD2, from 6 matching bases. The source material was CD4+ or CD8+ T cells sorted from blood, sampled in a trial of the OX40 agonist ivuxolimab. The clonotype comes from an adult with an advanced solid tumor such as melanoma, head and neck, liver or kidney cancer. The CDR3 is CASTAGRQETQYF. The DNA is as follows: TGTGCCAGTACCGCGGGGCGGCAAGAGACCCAGTACTTC.